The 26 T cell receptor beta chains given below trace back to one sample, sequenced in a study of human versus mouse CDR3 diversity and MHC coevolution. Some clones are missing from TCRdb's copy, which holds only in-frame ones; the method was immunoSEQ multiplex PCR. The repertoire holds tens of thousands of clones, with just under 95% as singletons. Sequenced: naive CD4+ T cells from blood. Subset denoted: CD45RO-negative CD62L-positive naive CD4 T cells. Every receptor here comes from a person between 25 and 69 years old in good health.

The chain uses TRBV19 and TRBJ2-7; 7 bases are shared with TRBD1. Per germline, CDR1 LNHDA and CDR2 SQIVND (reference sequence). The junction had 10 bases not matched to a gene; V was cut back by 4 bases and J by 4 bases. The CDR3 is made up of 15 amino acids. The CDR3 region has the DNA TGTGCCAGTAGTACCTACCGACAGGGACGGTACGAGCAGTACTTC. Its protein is CASSTYRQGRYEQYF. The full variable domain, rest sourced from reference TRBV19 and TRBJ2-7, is DGGITQSPKYLFRKEGQNVTLSCEQNLNHDAMYWYRQDPGQGLRLIYYSQIVNDFQKGDIAEGYSVSREKKESFPLTVTSAQKNPTAFYLCASSTYRQGRYEQYFGPGTRLTVT.

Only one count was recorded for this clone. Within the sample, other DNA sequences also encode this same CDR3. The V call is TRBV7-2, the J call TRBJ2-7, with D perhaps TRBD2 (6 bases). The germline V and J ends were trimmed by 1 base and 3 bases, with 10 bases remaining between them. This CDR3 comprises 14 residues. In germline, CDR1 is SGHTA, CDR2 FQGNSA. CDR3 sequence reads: CASSLEEGRYEQYF. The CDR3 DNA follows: TGTGCCAGCAGCTTAGAGGAGGGGCGCTACGAGCAGTACTTC.

This CDR3 is CASSPPTDPFYGYTF. The CDR3 region has the DNA TGTGCCAGCAGCCCTCCGACAGATCCTTTTTATGGCTACACCTTC. The chain joins TRBV7-2 to TRBJ1-2; possibly TRBD1 for D (5 bases). From germline, CDR1 is SGHTA and CDR2 FQGNSA. The CDR3 totals 15 residues. Trimming removed 5 bases at V and 5 bases at J, with 18 bases between.

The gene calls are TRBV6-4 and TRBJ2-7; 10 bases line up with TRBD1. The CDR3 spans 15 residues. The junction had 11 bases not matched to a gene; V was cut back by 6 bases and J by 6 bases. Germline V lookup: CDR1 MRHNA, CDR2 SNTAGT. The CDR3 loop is CASSQSGTGEREQYF. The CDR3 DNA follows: TGTGCCAGCAGCCAGAGCGGGACAGGGGAACGCGAGCAGTACTTC.

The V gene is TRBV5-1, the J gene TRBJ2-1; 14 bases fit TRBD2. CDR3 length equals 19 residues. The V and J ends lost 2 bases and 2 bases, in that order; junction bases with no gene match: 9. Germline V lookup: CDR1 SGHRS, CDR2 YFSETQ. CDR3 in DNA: TGCGCCAGCAGCTTAATGGGACTAGCGGGGGCCCCCCCCTACAATGAGCAGTTCTTC. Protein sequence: CASSLMGLAGAPPYNEQFF.

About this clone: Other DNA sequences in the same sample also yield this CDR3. The CDR3 DNA is TGTGCCAGCTCACCACCTAGTTCAAACGAGCAGTACTTC. Its translation is CASSPPSSNEQYF. The gene calls are TRBV18 and TRBJ2-7; no definite D call. V was pared by 0 bases and J by 5 bases, with 8 bases between. Germline V lookup: CDR1 KGHSH, CDR2 LQKENI. CDR3 length: 13 amino acids.

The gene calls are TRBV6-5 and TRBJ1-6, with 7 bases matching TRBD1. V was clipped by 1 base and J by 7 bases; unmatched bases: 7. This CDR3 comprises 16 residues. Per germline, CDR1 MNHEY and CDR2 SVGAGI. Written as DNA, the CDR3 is TGTGCCAGCAGTTACTTGACAGGGTGGGGCAATTCACCCCTCCACTTT. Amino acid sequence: CASSYLTGWGNSPLHF.

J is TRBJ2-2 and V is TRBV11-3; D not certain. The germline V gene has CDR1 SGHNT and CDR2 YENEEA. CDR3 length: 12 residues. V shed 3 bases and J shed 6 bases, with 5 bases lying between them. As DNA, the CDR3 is TGTGCCAGCAGCTTCCCCGCCGGGGAGCTGTTTTTT. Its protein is CASSFPAGELFF.

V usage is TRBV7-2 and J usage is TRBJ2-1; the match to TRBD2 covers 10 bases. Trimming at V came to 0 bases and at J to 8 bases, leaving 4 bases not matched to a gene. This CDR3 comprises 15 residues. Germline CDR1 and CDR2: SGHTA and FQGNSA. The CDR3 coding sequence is TGTGCCAGCAGCTTAGCGCTAGCGGGAGACGATGAGCAGTTCTTC. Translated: CASSLALAGDDEQFF.

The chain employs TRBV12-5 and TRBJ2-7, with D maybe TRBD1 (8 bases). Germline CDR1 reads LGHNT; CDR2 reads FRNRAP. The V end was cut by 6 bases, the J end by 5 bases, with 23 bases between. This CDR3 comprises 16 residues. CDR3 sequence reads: CASGESGQGGVHEQYF. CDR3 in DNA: TGTGCTAGTGGCGAAAGCGGACAGGGAGGGGTCCACGAGCAGTACTTC.

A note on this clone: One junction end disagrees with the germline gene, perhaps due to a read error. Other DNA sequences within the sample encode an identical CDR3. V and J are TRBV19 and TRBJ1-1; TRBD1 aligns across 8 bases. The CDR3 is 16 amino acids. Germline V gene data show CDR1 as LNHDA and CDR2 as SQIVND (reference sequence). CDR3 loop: CASSIPPGTGYTEAFF. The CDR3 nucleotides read TGTGCCAGTAGTATTCCACCCGGGACAGGTTACACTGAAGCCTTCTTT.

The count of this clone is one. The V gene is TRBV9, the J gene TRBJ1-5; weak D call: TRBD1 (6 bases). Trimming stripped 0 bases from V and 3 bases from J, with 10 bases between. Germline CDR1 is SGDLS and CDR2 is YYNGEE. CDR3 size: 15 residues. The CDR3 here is CASSVARDINQPQHF. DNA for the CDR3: TGTGCCAGCAGCGTAGCCAGGGACATCAATCAGCCCCAGCATTTT.

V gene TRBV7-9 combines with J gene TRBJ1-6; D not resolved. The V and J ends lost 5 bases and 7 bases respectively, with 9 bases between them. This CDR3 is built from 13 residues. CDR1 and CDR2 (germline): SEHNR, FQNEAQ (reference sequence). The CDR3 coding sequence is TGTGCCAGCAGCACAGAAGGAAATTCACCCCTCCACTTT. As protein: CASSTEGNSPLHF.

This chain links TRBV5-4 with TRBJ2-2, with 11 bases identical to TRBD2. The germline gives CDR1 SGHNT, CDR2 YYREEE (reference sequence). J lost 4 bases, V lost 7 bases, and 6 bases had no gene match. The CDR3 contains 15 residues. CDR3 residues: CASQLAGAGTGELFF. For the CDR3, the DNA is TGTGCCAGCCAACTAGCGGGGGCCGGCACCGGGGAGCTGTTTTTT.

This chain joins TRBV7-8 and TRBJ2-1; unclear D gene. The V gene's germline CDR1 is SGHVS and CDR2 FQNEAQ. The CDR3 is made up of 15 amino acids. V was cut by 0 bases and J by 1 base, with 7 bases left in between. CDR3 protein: CASSLAPTSYNEQFF. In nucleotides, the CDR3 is TGTGCCAGCAGCTTAGCCCCCACTTCCTACAATGAGCAGTTCTTC.

The CDR3 spells CASSFNRGGTEAFF. CDR3 coding DNA: TGTGCCAGCAGCTTCAACAGGGGAGGCACTGAAGCTTTCTTT. This sequence joins TRBV7-2 and TRBJ1-1; 7 bases fit TRBD1. The V gene end was trimmed by 3 bases and the J gene end by 4 bases; junction bases not matched to a gene: 5. The CDR3 is 14 amino acids. CDR1 and CDR2 from the germline V gene are SGHTA and FQGNSA.

The CDR3 coding sequence is TGTGCCAGCAGCCCTAACGCGGTCGGGACAAAGCCCGTAGGGGGGCAGTATTTT. Amino acids: CASSPNAVGTKPVGGQYF. The genes are TRBV7-3 and TRBJ2-3; weak D call: TRBD1 (6 bases). The germline V gene encodes CDR1 SGHTA and CDR2 FQGTGA. Trimming pared 5 bases from V and 11 bases from J, leaving 32 bases between. The CDR3 is made up of 18 amino acids.

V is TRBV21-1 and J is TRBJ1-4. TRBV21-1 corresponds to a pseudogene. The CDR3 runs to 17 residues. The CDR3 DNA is TGTGCCAGCAGCAAAGAAGAGGCGGAAACAACTAATGAAAAACTGTTTTTT. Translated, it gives CASSKEEAETTNEKLFF.

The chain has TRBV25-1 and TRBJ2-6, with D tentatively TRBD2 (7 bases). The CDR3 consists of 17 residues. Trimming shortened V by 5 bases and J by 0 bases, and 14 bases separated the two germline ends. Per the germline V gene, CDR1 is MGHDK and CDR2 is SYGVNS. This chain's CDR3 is CASSQGGGISGANVLTF. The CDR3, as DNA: TGTGCCAGCAGTCAGGGAGGGGGGATCTCTGGGGCCAACGTCCTGACTTTC. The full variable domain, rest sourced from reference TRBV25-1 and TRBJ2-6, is EADIYQTPRYLVIGTGKKITLECSQTMGHDKMYWYQQDPGMELHLIHYSYGVNSTEKGDLSSESTVSRIRTEHFPLTLESARPSHTSQYLCASSQGGGISGANVLTFGAGSRLTVL.

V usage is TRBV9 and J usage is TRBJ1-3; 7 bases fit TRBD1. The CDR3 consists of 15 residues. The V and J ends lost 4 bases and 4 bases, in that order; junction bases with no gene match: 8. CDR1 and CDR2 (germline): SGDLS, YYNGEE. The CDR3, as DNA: TGTGCCAGCAGCACCCGACAGGGATCGGGAAACACCATATATTTT. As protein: CASSTRQGSGNTIYF.

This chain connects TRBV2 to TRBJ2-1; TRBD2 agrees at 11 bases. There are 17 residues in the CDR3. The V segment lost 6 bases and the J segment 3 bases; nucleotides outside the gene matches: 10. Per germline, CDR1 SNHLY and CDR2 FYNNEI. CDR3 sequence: CASRGSGGAPYYNEQFF. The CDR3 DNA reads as TGTGCCAGCAGAGGTAGCGGGGGGGCCCCGTACTACAATGAGCAGTTCTTC.

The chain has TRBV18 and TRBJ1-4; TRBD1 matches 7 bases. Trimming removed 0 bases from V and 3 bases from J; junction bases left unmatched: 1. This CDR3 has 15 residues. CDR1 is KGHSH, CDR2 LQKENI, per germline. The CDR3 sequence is CASSPPGQPNEKLFF. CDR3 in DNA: TGTGCCAGCTCACCACCGGGACAGCCTAATGAAAAACTGTTTTTT.

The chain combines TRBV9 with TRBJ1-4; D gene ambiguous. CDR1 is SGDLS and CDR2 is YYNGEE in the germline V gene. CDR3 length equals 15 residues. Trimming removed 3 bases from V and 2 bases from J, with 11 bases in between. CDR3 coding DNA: TGTGCCAGCAGCGCCACACCCGGGACTAATGAAAAACTGTTTTTT. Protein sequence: CASSATPGTNEKLFF.

The CDR3 bases are TGTGCCAGCAGCTTAGGCGGGCGGGGGACCTACAATGAGCAGTTCTTC. Its protein is CASSLGGRGTYNEQFF. V is TRBV7-8 and J is TRBJ2-1, with 7 nucleotides matching TRBD2. Germline CDR1 reads SGHVS; CDR2 reads FQNEAQ. The junction had 5 bases not matched to a gene; V was cut back by 1 base and J by 2 bases. CDR3 length: 16 amino acids. Filled out from reference TRBV7-8 and TRBJ2-1, the complete variable domain reads GAGVSQSPRYKVAKRGQDVALRCDPISGHVSLFWYQQALGQGPEFLTYFQNEAQLDKSGLPSDRFFAERPEGSVSTLKIQRTQQEDSAVYLCASSLGGRGTYNEQFFGPGTRLTVL.

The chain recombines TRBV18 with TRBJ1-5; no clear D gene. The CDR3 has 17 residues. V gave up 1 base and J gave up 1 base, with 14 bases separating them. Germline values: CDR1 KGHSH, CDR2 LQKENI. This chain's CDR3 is CASSPLAGGGSNQPQHF. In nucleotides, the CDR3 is TGTGCCAGCTCACCACTCGCGGGAGGTGGGAGCAATCAGCCCCAGCATTTT.

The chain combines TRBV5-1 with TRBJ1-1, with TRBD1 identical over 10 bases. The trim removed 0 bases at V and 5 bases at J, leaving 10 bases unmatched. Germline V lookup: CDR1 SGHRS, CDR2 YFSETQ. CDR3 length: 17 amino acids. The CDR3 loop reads CASSLAPSTGGKTEAFF. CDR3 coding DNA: TGCGCCAGCAGCTTGGCTCCCTCGACAGGGGGCAAAACTGAAGCTTTCTTT.